One sample yielded the 7 T cell receptor beta chains listed below, sequenced in a study of blood T cells in healthy people across ages. Next came a second PCR, run for about 6 to 12 cycles, which used a sample-barcoded 5' primer along with a J-beta primer mix. TCRdb re-called the 5' RACE reads with MiXCR, one entry per CDR3 protein. The table records about 570,000 distinct CDR3 sequences, 25% to 35% of them present only once. These data also featured in a second study, about T cells of mothers and their children.

Source material: blood. These receptors originate from a boy younger than 10 in good health.

V and J are TRBV12-3 or TRBV12-4 and TRBJ2-1, with D possibly matching TRBD2 (7 bases). The ends were cut back, 7 bases at V and 2 bases at J, with 15 bases in the middle. The CDR3 length is 15 residues. CDR3 protein: CASNARGPAYNEQFF. CDR3 nucleotide sequence: TGTGCCAGCAATGCGCGGGGGCCCGCCTACAATGAGCAGTTCTTC.

The genes are TRBV3-1 and TRBJ1-2, with unresolved D. CDR3 length: 14 amino acids. With 1 base removed from V and 2 bases from J, the gap between germline ends came to 8 bases. Looked up from germline, CDR1 is LGHDT and CDR2 is YNNKEL (reference sequence). The CDR3 DNA reads as TGTGCCAGCAGCCAAGGGACGGTCAACTATGGCTACACCTTC. This encodes CASSQGTVNYGYTF.

This clonotype was seen only once. The chain is built from TRBV10-3 and TRBJ1-2; 9 positions match TRBD1. The CDR3 has 14 residues. Per the germline V gene, CDR1 is ENHRY and CDR2 is SYGVKD. Trimming cost V 3 bases and J 8 bases; bases outside gene matches: 7. CDR3 amino acids: CAISEGTGMRGYTF. DNA of the CDR3: TGTGCCATCAGTGAAGGGACAGGGATGCGCGGCTACACCTTC.

The gene calls are TRBV29-1 and TRBJ2-5, with 10 bases aligning to TRBD2. Near its end, the DNA agrees better with TRBJ2-7, so the J call may be wrong. This CDR3 is 15 amino acids long. CDR1 and CDR2 (germline): SQVTM, ANQGSEA. As DNA, the CDR3 is TGCAGCGTCGAAAGCGGGAGGGGAGGTACCTACGAGCAGTACTTC. It translates to CSVESGRGGTYEQYF.

The chain combines TRBV4-3 with TRBJ1-6; possible D gene TRBD1, 5 bases. Per the germline V gene, CDR1 is LGHNA and CDR2 is YSLEER. V lost 1 base to trimming and J lost 15 bases, with 13 bases between them. The CDR3 extends over 13 amino acids. For the CDR3, the DNA is TGCGCCAGCAGCCAAGTCGACGACAGCTTCCTCCACTTT. Translating it yields CASSQVDDSFLHF.

The chain uses TRBV5-1 and TRBJ2-6; TRBD1 matches 8 bases. Germline CDR1 reads SGHRS; CDR2 reads YFSETQ. The CDR3 loop spans 15 amino acids. Unmatched junction bases numbered 12, after V lost 3 bases and J lost 13 bases. Here the CDR3 reads CASSSGQGPTNVLTF. In nucleotides, the CDR3 is TGCGCCAGCAGCTCAGGACAGGGCCCTACAAATGTCCTGACTTTC.

The gene calls are TRBV30 and TRBJ2-1; 15 positions agree with TRBD2. The CDR3 sequence is 15 residues long. The germline V gene has CDR1 GTSNPN and CDR2 SVGIG (reference sequence). J lost 9 bases, V lost 5 bases, and 8 bases had no gene match. The CDR3 bases are TGTGCCTGGGACCCTGGACTAGCGGGGGGGGTTGAGCAGTTCTTC. Translating it yields CAWDPGLAGGVEQFF.